Described below is a single T cell receptor (beta chain) sequence and its context. This sample was taken from a study of low-dose radiotherapy and immunotherapy resistance in tumors. As to time point: after trial treatment. Treatment described: LDRT plus nivolumab, ipilimumab, low-dose cyclophosphamide and aspirin (RACIN trial). A 20-cycle PCR with a constant-region primer and V-primer adapter amplified TCRs. In TCRdb, the reads were re-called with MiXCR into one record per CDR3 protein. The table has roughly 50,000 distinct CDR3 sequences, 33% seen once. Losses at the gene ends were 5 bases for V and 4 bases for J; bases not matched to a gene: 11. CDR3 size: 16 residues.

The rearrangement joins TRBV12-3 or TRBV12-4 to TRBJ2-3; 8 bases map to TRBD2. This TCR derives from a male donor with rectosigmoid adenocarcinoma. The sequences come from PBMCs, collected after low-dose radiotherapy plus immunotherapy. This chain's CDR3 is CASSKQPGLGSDTQYF. CDR3 DNA sequence: TGTGCCAGCAGTAAACAGCCGGGACTAGGTTCAGATACGCAGTATTTT.